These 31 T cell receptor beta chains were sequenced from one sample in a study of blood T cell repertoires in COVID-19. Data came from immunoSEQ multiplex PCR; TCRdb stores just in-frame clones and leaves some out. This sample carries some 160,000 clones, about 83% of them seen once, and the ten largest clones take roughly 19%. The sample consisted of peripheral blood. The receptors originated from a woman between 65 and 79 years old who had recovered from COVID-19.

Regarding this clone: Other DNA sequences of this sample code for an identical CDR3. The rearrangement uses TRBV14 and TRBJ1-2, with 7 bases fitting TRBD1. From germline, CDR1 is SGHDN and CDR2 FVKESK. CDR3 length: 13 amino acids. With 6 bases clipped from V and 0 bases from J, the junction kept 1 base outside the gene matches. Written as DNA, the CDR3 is TGTGCCAGCAGTCAGGGGGCTAACTATGGCTACACCTTC. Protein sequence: CASSQGANYGYTF.

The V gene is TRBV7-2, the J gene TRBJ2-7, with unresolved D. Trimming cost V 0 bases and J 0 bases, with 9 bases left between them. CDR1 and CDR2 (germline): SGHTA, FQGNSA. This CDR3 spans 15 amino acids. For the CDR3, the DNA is TGTGCCAGCAGCTTAGCCCACGACATCTCCTACGAGCAGTACTTC. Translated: CASSLAHDISYEQYF. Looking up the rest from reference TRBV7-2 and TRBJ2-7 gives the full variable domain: GAGVSQSPSNKVTEKGKDVELRCDPISGHTALYWYRQSLGQGLEFLIYFQGNSAPDKSGLPSDRFSAERTGGSVSTLTIQRTQQEDSAVYLCASSLAHDISYEQYFGPGTRLTVT.

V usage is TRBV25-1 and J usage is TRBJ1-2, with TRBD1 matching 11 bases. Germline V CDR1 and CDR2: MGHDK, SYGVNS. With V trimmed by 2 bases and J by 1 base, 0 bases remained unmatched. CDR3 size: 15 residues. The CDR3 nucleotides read TGTGCCAGCAGTGAAGGGACAGGGGGTAACTATGGCTACACCTTC. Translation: CASSEGTGGNYGYTF.

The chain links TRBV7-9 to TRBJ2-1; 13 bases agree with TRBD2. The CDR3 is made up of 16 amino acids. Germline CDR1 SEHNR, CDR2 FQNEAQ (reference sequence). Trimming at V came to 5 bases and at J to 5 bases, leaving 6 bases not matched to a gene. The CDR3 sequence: CASSPRLAGGHNEQFF. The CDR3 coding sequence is TGTGCCAGCAGCCCACGACTAGCGGGGGGTCACAATGAGCAGTTCTTC.

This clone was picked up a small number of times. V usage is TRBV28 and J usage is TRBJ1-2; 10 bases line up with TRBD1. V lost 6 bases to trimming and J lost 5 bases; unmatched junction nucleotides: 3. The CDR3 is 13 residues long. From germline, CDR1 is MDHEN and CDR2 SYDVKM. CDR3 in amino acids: CASRTGGAYGYTF. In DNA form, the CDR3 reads TGTGCCAGCAGGACAGGGGGCGCGTATGGCTACACCTTC.

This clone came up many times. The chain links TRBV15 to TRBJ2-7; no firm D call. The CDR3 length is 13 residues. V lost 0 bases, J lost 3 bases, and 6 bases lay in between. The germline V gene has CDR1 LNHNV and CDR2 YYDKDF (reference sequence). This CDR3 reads CATSRDLRYEQYF. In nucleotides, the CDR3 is TGTGCCACCAGCAGAGATCTCCGCTACGAGCAGTACTTC.

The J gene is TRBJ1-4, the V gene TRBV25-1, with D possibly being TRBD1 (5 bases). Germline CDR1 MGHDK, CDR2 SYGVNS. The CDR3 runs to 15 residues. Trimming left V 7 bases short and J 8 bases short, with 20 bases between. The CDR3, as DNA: TGTGCCAGCAAAGGGGTAGGGGAAGGGGCCGAAAAACTGTTTTTT. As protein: CASKGVGEGAEKLFF.

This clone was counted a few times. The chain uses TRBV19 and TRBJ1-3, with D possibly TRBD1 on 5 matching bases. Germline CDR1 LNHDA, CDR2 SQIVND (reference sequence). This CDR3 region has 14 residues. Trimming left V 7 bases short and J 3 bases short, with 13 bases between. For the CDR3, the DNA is TGTGCCAGTATGTGGGGGGTTGGTGGAAACACCATATATTTT. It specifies CASMWGVGGNTIYF.

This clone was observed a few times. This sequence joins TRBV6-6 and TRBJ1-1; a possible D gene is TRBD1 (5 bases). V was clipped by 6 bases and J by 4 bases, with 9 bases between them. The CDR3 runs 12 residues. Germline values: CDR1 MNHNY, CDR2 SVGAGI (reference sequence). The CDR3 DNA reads TGTGCCAGCAGCGGGGGGGGCACTGAAGCTTTCTTT. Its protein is CASSGGGTEAFF.

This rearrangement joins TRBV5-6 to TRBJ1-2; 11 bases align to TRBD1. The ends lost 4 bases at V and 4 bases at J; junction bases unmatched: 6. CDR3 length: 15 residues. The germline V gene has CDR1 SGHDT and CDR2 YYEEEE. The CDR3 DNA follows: TGTGCCAGCAGCCCAGGGACAGGGGGTACCTATGGCTACACCTTC. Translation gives CASSPGTGGTYGYTF.

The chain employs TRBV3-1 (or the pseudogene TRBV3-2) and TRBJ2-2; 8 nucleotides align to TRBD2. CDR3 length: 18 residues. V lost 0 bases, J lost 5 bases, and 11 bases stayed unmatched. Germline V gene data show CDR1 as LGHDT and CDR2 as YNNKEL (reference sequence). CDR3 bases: TGTGCCAGCAGCCAAGATCTCGGGGGGGGTCCTGGGACCGGGGAGCTGTTTTTT. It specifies CASSQDLGGGPGTGELFF.

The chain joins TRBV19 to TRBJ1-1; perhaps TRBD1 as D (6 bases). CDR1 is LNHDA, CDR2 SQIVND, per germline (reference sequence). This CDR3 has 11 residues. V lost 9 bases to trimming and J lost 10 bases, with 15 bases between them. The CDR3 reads CASRTPRGAFF. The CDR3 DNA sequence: TGTGCCAGCCGAACCCCCAGGGGAGCTTTCTTT.

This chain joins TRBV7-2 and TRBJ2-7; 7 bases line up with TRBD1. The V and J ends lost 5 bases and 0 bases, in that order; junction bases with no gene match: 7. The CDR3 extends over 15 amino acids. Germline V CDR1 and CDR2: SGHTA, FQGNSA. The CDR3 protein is CASSPRTGHSYEQYF. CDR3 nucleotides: TGTGCCAGCAGCCCTCGGACAGGCCACTCCTACGAGCAGTACTTC.

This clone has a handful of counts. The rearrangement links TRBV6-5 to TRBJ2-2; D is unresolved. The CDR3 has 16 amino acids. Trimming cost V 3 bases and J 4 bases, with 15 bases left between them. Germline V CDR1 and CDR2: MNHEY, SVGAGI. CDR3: CASSYSAPGGTGELFF. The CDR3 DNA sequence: TGTGCCAGCAGTTATTCCGCGCCCGGTGGCACCGGGGAGCTGTTTTTT.

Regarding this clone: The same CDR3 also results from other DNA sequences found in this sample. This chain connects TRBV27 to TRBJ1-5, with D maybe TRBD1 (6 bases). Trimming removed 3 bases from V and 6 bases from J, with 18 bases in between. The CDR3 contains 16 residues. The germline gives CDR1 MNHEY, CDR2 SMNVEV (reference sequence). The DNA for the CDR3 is TGTGCCAGCAGTTTGGCTCTCGGGGAGGGGGGTCAGCCCCAGCATTTT. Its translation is CASSLALGEGGQPQHF.

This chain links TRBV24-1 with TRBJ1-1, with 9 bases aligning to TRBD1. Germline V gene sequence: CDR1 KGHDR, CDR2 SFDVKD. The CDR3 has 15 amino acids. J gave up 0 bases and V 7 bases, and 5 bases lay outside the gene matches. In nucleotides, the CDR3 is TGTGCCACCAGGGGACAGGGTTTAATGAACACTGAAGCTTTCTTT. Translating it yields CATRGQGLMNTEAFF.

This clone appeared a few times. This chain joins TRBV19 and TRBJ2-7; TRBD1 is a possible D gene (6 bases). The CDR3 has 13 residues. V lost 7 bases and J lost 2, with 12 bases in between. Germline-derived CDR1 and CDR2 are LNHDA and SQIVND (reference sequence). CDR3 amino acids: CASMRTAPYEQYF. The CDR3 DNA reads TGTGCCAGTATGCGGACAGCCCCCTACGAGCAGTACTTC.

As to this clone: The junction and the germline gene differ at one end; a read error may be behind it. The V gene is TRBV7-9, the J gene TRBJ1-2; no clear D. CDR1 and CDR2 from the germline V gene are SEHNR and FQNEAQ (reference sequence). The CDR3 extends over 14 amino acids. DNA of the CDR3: TGTGCCAGCAGCTTAGCGGGCGAGGTGGGAGCGCAACACTTC. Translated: CASSLAGEVGAQHF. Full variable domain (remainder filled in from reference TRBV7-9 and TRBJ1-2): DTGVSQNPRHKITKRGQNVTFRCDPISEHNRLYWYRQTLGQGPEFLTYFQNEAQLEKSRLLSDRFSAERPKGSFSTLEIQRTEQGDSAMYLCASSLAGEVGAQHFGSGTRLTVV.

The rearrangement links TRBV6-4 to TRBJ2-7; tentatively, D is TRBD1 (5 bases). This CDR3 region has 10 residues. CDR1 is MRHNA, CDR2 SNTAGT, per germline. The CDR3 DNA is TGTGCGGGTTTTACAGGCGAGCAGTACTTC. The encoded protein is CAGFTGEQYF.

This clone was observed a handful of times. The CDR3 spells CASSQDHRVNYGYTF. DNA of the CDR3: TGCGCCAGCAGCCAAGACCACAGGGTCAACTATGGCTACACCTTC. The chain combines TRBV4-3 with TRBJ1-2; a possible D gene is TRBD1 (6 bases). Trimming pared 0 bases from V and 2 bases from J, leaving 10 bases between. The germline V gene has CDR1 LGHNA and CDR2 YSLEER. This CDR3 spans 15 amino acids.

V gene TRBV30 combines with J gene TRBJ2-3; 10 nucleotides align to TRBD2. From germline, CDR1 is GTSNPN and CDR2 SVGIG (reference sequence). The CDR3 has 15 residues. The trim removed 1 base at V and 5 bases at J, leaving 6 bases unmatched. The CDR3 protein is CAWSASGGAGDTQYF. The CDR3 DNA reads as TGTGCCTGGAGTGCCAGCGGGGGGGCGGGAGATACGCAGTATTTT.

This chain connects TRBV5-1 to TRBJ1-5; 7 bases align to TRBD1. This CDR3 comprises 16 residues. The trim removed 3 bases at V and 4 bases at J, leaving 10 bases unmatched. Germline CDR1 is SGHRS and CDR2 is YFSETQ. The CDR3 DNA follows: TGCGCCAGCAGCTACTTACCGGACAGGACGAATCAGCCCCAGCATTTT. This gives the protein CASSYLPDRTNQPQHF.

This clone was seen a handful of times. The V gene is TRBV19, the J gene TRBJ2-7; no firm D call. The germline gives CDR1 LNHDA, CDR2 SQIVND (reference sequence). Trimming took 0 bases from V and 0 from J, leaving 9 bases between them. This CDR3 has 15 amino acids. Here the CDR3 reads CASSIDRFSSYEQYF. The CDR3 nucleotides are TGTGCCAGTAGTATAGATCGGTTCTCCTCCTACGAGCAGTACTTC.

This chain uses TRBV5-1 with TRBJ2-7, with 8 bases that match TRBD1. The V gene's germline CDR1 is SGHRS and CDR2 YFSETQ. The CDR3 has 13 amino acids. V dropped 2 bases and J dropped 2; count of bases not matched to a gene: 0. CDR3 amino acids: CASSLQGAYEQYF. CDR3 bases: TGCGCCAGCAGCTTACAGGGGGCCTACGAGCAGTACTTC.

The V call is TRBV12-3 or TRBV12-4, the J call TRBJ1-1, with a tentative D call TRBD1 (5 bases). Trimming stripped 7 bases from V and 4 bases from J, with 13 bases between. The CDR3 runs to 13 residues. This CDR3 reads CASTRGGVTEAFF. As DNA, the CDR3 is TGTGCCAGCACCCGGGGGGGGGTCACTGAAGCTTTCTTT.

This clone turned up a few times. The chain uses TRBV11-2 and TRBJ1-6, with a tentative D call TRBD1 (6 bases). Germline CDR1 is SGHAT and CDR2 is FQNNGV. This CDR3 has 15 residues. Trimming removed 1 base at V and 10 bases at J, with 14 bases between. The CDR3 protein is CASSLGSGVGSPLHF. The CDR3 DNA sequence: TGTGCCAGCAGCTTAGGCTCAGGGGTTGGCTCACCCCTCCACTTT.

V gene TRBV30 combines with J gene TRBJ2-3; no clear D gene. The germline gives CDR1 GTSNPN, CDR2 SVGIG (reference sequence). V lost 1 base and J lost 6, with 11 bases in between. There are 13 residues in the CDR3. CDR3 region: CAWSAGLPDTQYF. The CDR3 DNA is TGTGCCTGGAGTGCGGGTCTCCCCGATACGCAGTATTTT.

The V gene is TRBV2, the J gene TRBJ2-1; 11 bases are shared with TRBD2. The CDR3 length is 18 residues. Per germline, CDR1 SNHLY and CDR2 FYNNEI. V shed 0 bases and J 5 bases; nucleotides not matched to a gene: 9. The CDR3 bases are TGTGCCAGCAGTGAAGCGGGCCCTAGCGGGGGGAGAGACAATGAGCAGTTCTTC. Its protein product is CASSEAGPSGGRDNEQFF.

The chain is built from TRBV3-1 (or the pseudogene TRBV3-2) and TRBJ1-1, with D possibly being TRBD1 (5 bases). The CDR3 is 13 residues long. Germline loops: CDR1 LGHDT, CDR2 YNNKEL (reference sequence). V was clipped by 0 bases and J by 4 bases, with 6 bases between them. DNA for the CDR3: TGTGCCAGCAGCCAAGACAGGGTCACTGAAGCTTTCTTT. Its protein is CASSQDRVTEAFF.

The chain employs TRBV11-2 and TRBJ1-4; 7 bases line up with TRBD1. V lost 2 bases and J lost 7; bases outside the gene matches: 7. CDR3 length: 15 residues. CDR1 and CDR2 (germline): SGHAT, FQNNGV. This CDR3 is CASSLRGQSGEKLFF. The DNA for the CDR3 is TGTGCCAGCAGCTTAAGGGGGCAGTCGGGTGAAAAACTGTTTTTT.

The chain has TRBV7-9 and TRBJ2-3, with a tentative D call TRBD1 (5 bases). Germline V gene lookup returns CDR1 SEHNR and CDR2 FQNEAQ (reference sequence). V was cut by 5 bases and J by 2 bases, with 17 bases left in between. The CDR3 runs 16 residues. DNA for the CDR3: TGTGCCAGCAGCCCCCAGGGCGGTCGCCCCACAGATACGCAGTATTTT. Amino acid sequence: CASSPQGGRPTDTQYF.